The text below deals with one T cell receptor beta chain. What it binds is not known. Time point meaning: week 23, last vaccination. One vaccine dose held 300 ug of mutant IDH1 20-mer peptide and came with topical imiquimod. These data originate in a study of a mutant IDH1 vaccine in newly diagnosed glioma. Study information: Onset of vaccination occurred 4-6 weeks following radiotherapy alone, or with temozolomide cycles. The earlier regimen, radiotherapy, temozolomide, or both, was most often both.

Clones were sequenced by immunoSEQ multiplex PCR, and TCRdb holds only the in-frame ones, with some missing. The table lists fewer than 45,000 clones, under 80% of them singletons. Overall study results and limits: Vaccine-induced responses were seen in 93.3% of patients, spanning several MHC alleles.

This sample comprised PBMCs, obtained from a glioma patient whose treatment included an IDH1 peptide vaccine. The TCR originated in a woman between 35 and 50 years old with glioma. Some clones in this sample may be carry-over from other donors' samples.

The DNA for the CDR3 is TGTGCCTGGAGTGTACCCAGGGTCAACGGCTACACCTTC. Protein: CAWSVPRVNGYTF. This rearrangement joins TRBV30 to TRBJ1-2, with D possibly being TRBD1 (5 bases). The CDR3 extends over 13 amino acids. CDR1 is GTSNPN, CDR2 SVGIG, per germline (reference sequence). V lost 0 bases and J lost 8, with 13 bases in between.